These 28 T cell receptor beta chains were sequenced from one sample in a study of T cell repertoires in cytomegalovirus infection. Each CDR3 protein gets one entry after TCRdb re-called the reads with MiXCR. The data contain tens of thousands of distinct CDR3 sequences, 20% of them singletons. No cognate antigen is known for these TCRs. The specimen was CD8+ T cells from cultured PBMCs, collected from culture after CMV antigen stimulation. These receptors were collected from a human donor in good health (CMV status not recorded). Some clones in this sample may be carry-over from other donors' samples.

The CDR3 DNA reads as TGTGCCAGCAGTTACTCGGAAATGGATGAGCAGTTCTTC. Translating gives CASSYSEMDEQFF. The chain combines TRBV6-2 or TRBV6-3 with TRBJ2-1; D gene uncertain. V was cut by 0 bases and J by 8 bases, with 8 bases left in between. The V gene's germline CDR1 is MNHEY and CDR2 SVGEGT. This CDR3 is 13 amino acids long.

The chain's CDR3 is CASSLEQGGYEQYF. In DNA form, the CDR3 reads TGTGCCAGCAGCTTAGAACAGGGTGGCTACGAGCAGTACTTC. The genes are TRBV7-9 and TRBJ2-7, with D tentatively TRBD1 (6 bases). CDR3 length: 14 amino acids. With 1 base removed from V and 3 bases from J, the gap between germline ends came to 10 bases. Germline values: CDR1 SEHNR, CDR2 FQNEAQ (reference sequence).

This clonotype was observed a handful of times. The chain recombines TRBV10-2 with TRBJ2-1, with D unresolved. CDR3 length: 14 residues. Germline CDR1 is WSHSY and CDR2 is SAAADI. Trimming removed 3 bases from V and 7 bases from J, with 13 bases in between. The CDR3 sequence is CASSDVNPLNEQFF. In nucleotides, the CDR3 is TGCGCCAGCAGTGACGTTAACCCTTTGAATGAGCAGTTCTTC.

This clonotype has a count of ten or more. The chain couples TRBV27 to TRBJ2-1, with 11 positions matching TRBD1. V was clipped by 6 bases and J by 6 bases; unmatched bases: 7. Germline V gives CDR1 MNHEY, CDR2 SMNVEV (reference sequence). CDR3 length: 15 amino acids. CDR3 bases: TGTGCCAGCAGCCCCGGGACAGGGGGTACCAATGAGCAGTTCTTC. Its protein is CASSPGTGGTNEQFF.

The rearrangement links TRBV12-3 or TRBV12-4 to TRBJ2-1; 10 nucleotides match TRBD2. The CDR3 has 14 residues. Germline trimming cut 5 bases from V and 5 bases from J; bases unmatched to any gene: 3. CDR3 residues: CASSPGLADNEQFF. The CDR3 DNA is TGTGCCAGCAGTCCCGGACTAGCGGACAATGAGCAGTTCTTC.

The chain links TRBV29-1 to TRBJ1-2; D uncertain. Germline V gene data show CDR1 as SQVTM and CDR2 as ANQGSEA. The CDR3 is 13 residues long. Trimming removed 4 bases at V and 4 bases at J, with 13 bases between. The CDR3 region is CSVVARPSYGYTF. The CDR3 bases are TGCAGCGTTGTGGCGAGACCGAGCTATGGCTACACCTTC. Together with reference TRBV29-1 and TRBJ1-2, the CDR3 gives the full variable domain: SAVISQKPSRDICQRGTSLTIQCQVDSQVTMMFWYRQQPGQSLTLIATANQGSEATYESGFVIDKFPISRPNLTFSTLTVSNMSPEDSSIYLCSVVARPSYGYTFGSGTRLTVV.

Only a few counts were recorded for this clonotype. The chain uses TRBV7-9 and TRBJ2-3; 7 nucleotides align to TRBD1. J was trimmed by 8 bases and V by 5 bases; bases with no gene match: 16. The CDR3 is 16 residues long. Per the germline V gene, CDR1 is SEHNR and CDR2 is FQNEAQ (reference sequence). Here the CDR3 reads CASSIDGDSPPGTQYF. The CDR3 nucleotides read TGTGCCAGCAGCATAGACGGGGACAGTCCTCCCGGTACGCAGTATTTT.

This clonotype was picked up a small number of times. The V call is TRBV7-9, the J call TRBJ2-5, with D tentatively TRBD1 (5 bases). This CDR3 contains 15 residues. The ends were cut back, 6 bases at V and 4 bases at J, with 18 bases in the middle. Per the germline V gene, CDR1 is SEHNR and CDR2 is FQNEAQ (reference sequence). DNA for the CDR3: TGTGCCAGCAGTTACGGGCCGGACAATCGAGAGACCCAGTACTTC. This codes for CASSYGPDNRETQYF.

V usage is TRBV14 and J usage is TRBJ2-1; 10 bases agree with TRBD2. CDR3 length: 17 residues. Germline trimming cut 2 bases from V and 6 bases from J; bases unmatched to any gene: 10. Germline CDR1 SGHDN, CDR2 FVKESK. CDR3 DNA sequence: TGTGCCAGCAGCCAACTTAAGCGGGGGGGAGAGATCAATGAGCAGTTCTTC. This encodes CASSQLKRGGEINEQFF.

This clonotype was counted a few times. This chain connects TRBV7-2 to TRBJ2-3; D is unclear. The germline V gene encodes CDR1 SGHTA and CDR2 FQGNSA. This CDR3 region has 14 residues. The V gene lost 3 bases and the J gene lost 1 base, with 8 bases spanning the gap. CDR3 region: CASSFKRGTDTQYF. The DNA of the CDR3 is TGTGCCAGCAGCTTCAAACGGGGCACAGATACGCAGTATTTT. Full variable domain (missing parts from reference TRBV7-2 and TRBJ2-3): GAGVSQSPSNKVTEKGKDVELRCDPISGHTALYWYRQSLGQGLEFLIYFQGNSAPDKSGLPSDRFSAERTGGSVSTLTIQRTQQEDSAVYLCASSFKRGTDTQYFGPGTRLTVL.

The CDR3 is CASSSDPGSYYGYTF. CDR3 nucleotides: TGTGCCAGCAGTTCGGACCCGGGTAGTTACTATGGCTACACCTTC. The J gene is TRBJ1-2, the V gene TRBV12-3 or TRBV12-4; D unresolved. V lost 4 bases, J lost 3 bases, and 15 bases lay in between. The CDR3 totals 15 residues.

There are many counts of this clonotype. This chain connects TRBV7-2 to TRBJ2-1; a possible D gene is TRBD2 (5 bases). The V end lost 0 bases, the J end lost 11 bases, and 8 bases lay between the germline ends. CDR3 size: 12 residues. Germline values: CDR1 SGHTA, CDR2 FQGNSA. CDR3 nucleotides: TGTGCCAGCAGCTTAGCGGGAGCCCAGCAGTTCTTC. This gives the protein CASSLAGAQQFF. Filled out from reference TRBV7-2 and TRBJ2-1, the complete variable domain reads GAGVSQSPSNKVTEKGKDVELRCDPISGHTALYWYRQSLGQGLEFLIYFQGNSAPDKSGLPSDRFSAERTGGSVSTLTIQRTQQEDSAVYLCASSLAGAQQFFGPGTRLTVL.

The V call is TRBV7-6, the J call TRBJ1-2; D gene unclear. The CDR3 has 14 amino acids. Trimming shortened V by 1 base and J by 4 bases, and 10 bases separated the two germline ends. CDR1 is SGHVS, CDR2 FNYEAQ, per germline. The CDR3 spells CASSLGAAGYGYTF. For the CDR3, the DNA is TGTGCCAGCAGCTTAGGGGCAGCGGGCTATGGCTACACCTTC.

The chain combines TRBV7-2 with TRBJ2-7, with D hard to call. Trimming pared 6 bases from V and 4 bases from J, leaving 13 bases between. Germline-derived CDR1 and CDR2 are SGHTA and FQGNSA. This CDR3 comprises 13 residues. In DNA form, the CDR3 reads TGTGCCAGCAGTATAGAGGCAGAATACGAGCAGTACTTC. Protein sequence: CASSIEAEYEQYF. The full variable domain, in which reference TRBV7-2 and TRBJ2-7 provide the parts outside the CDR3, is GAGVSQSPSNKVTEKGKDVELRCDPISGHTALYWYRQSLGQGLEFLIYFQGNSAPDKSGLPSDRFSAERTGGSVSTLTIQRTQQEDSAVYLCASSIEAEYEQYFGPGTRLTVT.

The chain has TRBV7-2 and TRBJ1-4, with D unclear. V lost 3 bases and J lost 9, with 14 bases in between. This CDR3 is 14 amino acids long. Germline V gene data show CDR1 as SGHTA and CDR2 as FQGNSA. The CDR3 nucleotides read TGTGCCAGCAGCTTCCCGGCGGCCCGGCAAAAACTGTTTTTT. As protein: CASSFPAARQKLFF.

The chain carries TRBV7-2 and TRBJ2-1; D is possibly TRBD1 or TRBD2 (5 bases each). The V and J ends lost 2 bases and 5 bases respectively, with 10 bases between them. Germline lookup yields CDR1 SGHTA and CDR2 FQGNSA. The CDR3 is 14 residues long. The CDR3: CASSLTGTNNEQFF. The CDR3 nucleotides read TGTGCCAGCAGCTTAACCGGGACCAACAATGAGCAGTTCTTC.

This clonotype was observed a handful of times. The chain is built from TRBV6-5 and TRBJ2-5; D may match TRBD1 or TRBD2 (5 bases each). The length of the CDR3 is 15 residues. Trimming took 6 bases from V and 2 from J, leaving 16 bases between them. Per the germline V gene, CDR1 is MNHEY and CDR2 is SVGAGI. The chain's CDR3 is CASSGEEDRQETQYF. The CDR3, as DNA: TGTGCCAGCAGCGGGGAAGAAGACAGACAAGAGACCCAGTACTTC.

This chain joins TRBV6-1 and TRBJ1-4; 7 nucleotides line up with TRBD1. V lost 1 base, J lost 3 bases, and 2 bases stayed unmatched. CDR1 is MNHNS, CDR2 SASEGT, per germline. The CDR3 has 15 amino acids. In DNA, the CDR3 is TGTGCCAGCAGTGAAGACAGGGGTCCTAATGAAAAACTGTTTTTT. Amino acids: CASSEDRGPNEKLFF.

This rearrangement joins TRBV14 to TRBJ1-1; D is possibly TRBD1 (5 bases). Trimming cost V 3 bases and J 0 bases, with 14 bases left between them. Per germline, CDR1 SGHDN and CDR2 FVKESK. This CDR3 is built from 16 residues. CDR3 bases: TGTGCCAGCAGCCATAGAGGCGCAGGGATGAACACTGAAGCTTTCTTT. Amino acids: CASSHRGAGMNTEAFF.

The J gene is TRBJ2-1, the V gene TRBV12-3 or TRBV12-4; 7 bases are a match to TRBD2. The CDR3 contains 14 residues. Trimming at V came to 6 bases and at J to 10 bases, leaving 12 bases not matched to a gene. The CDR3 nucleotides read TGTGCCAGCAGCGCCTCAGGGCCAGCGGGAGAGCAGTTCTTC. Translating gives CASSASGPAGEQFF.

The chain couples TRBV20-1 to TRBJ1-2; D unresolved. CDR1 DFQATT and CDR2 SNEGSKA come from the germline V gene (reference sequence). CDR3 length equals 11 residues. The V end lost 0 bases, the J end lost 7 bases, and 6 bases lay between the germline ends. The chain's CDR3 is CSARDSGGYTF. DNA for the CDR3: TGCAGTGCTAGAGATTCCGGTGGCTACACCTTC.

The rearrangement uses TRBV11-2 and TRBJ2-7; D gene unclear. The CDR3 is 14 residues long. Germline assignment: CDR1 SGHAT and CDR2 FQNNGV. Trimming took 3 bases from V and 3 from J, leaving 12 bases between them. CDR3 in amino acids: CASSFLSENYEQYF. The CDR3, as DNA: TGTGCCAGCAGCTTTCTGAGTGAAAACTACGAGCAGTACTTC.

This chain uses TRBV28 with TRBJ1-1; D perhaps matches TRBD1 (6 bases). Germline V gives CDR1 MDHEN, CDR2 SYDVKM. V shed 6 bases and J shed 5 bases, with 22 bases lying between them. The CDR3 covers 16 residues. The CDR3 here is CASRTYSGARVTEAFF. In DNA, the CDR3 is TGTGCCAGCAGGACCTACTCGGGGGCGCGGGTTACTGAAGCTTTCTTT.

CDR3 amino acids: CASSSSQFSNQPQHF. Written as DNA, the CDR3 is TGTGCCAGCAGCAGCTCACAGTTTAGCAATCAGCCCCAGCATTTT. The V and J genes are TRBV7-8 and TRBJ1-5; D unresolved. V lost 5 bases to trimming and J lost 0 bases, with 11 bases between them. Germline V gives CDR1 SGHVS, CDR2 FQNEAQ. The CDR3 runs to 15 residues.

This clonotype has more than one count but fewer than ten. The chain is built from TRBV7-6 and TRBJ2-1, with no clear D. There are 15 residues in the CDR3. Trimming removed 3 bases at V and 0 bases at J, with 9 bases between. Germline V CDR1 and CDR2: SGHVS, FNYEAQ. The CDR3 coding sequence is TGTGCCAGCAGCTTTAGTATGGGCTCCTACAATGAGCAGTTCTTC. This translates into CASSFSMGSYNEQFF.

The rearrangement links TRBV11-2 to TRBJ2-1; 7 nucleotides align to TRBD1. V lost 7 bases and J lost 6; bases outside the gene matches: 24. The germline V gene encodes CDR1 SGHAT and CDR2 FQNNGV. There are 19 residues in the CDR3. The CDR3 region has the DNA TGTGCCAGCAACCTGGACAGGCCCCTCGACGGTAGTTTTATCAATGAGCAGTTCTTC. Translated: CASNLDRPLDGSFINEQFF.

The chain carries TRBV29-1 and TRBJ2-5, with D maybe TRBD2 (5 bases). CDR1 and CDR2 (germline): SQVTM, ANQGSEA. The V and J ends lost 1 base and 5 bases respectively, with 14 bases between them. The CDR3 covers 14 residues. CDR3 amino acids: CSVEGRREGETQYF. Written as DNA, the CDR3 is TGCAGCGTTGAAGGACGACGGGAAGGGGAGACCCAGTACTTC.

The CDR3 bases are TGTGCCAGCAGCCCCCGGGGCGACGGGGGGAACACTGAAGCTTTCTTT. This translates into CASSPRGDGGNTEAFF. J is TRBJ1-1 and V is TRBV7-6, with D perhaps matching TRBD1 (5 bases). The CDR3 has 16 residues. V was shortened by 5 bases and J by 1 base, with 17 bases between the two germline ends. Looked up from germline, CDR1 is SGHVS and CDR2 is FNYEAQ.